These 28 T cell receptor beta chains were all obtained from the same sample, sequenced in a study of T cells in Graves' hyperthyroidism and ophthalmopathy (dated by TCRdb to between 2018 and 2021). The library was prepared using multiplex PCR. For sequencing, an Illumina HiSeq 2000 was employed. TCR beta CDR3 regions were amplified from RNA transcripts. For the first round of RT-PCR on the TCR CDR3, the HTBI primer set was used together with the Qiagen OneStep RT-PCR kit. TCRdb cleaned the public reads at Q25 with fastp, built clones with MiXCR and kept in-frame beta chains. Merged by CDR3 protein, the rows form single entries marked with the most common genes and DNA. For this sample there are under 450,000 distinct CDR3 sequences; 15% to 19% appear just once. The ten biggest clones cover roughly 13% of the sample. Material for sequencing was blood. These receptors were collected from a woman aged 18 to 35 with Graves' hyperthyroidism.

The table lists this clonotype with many counts. The J gene is TRBJ2-5, the V gene TRBV28; no clear D gene. CDR1 MDHEN and CDR2 SYDVKM come from the germline V gene. The CDR3 totals 11 residues. Trimming pared 6 bases from V and 3 bases from J, leaving 5 bases between. The CDR3 DNA is TGTGCCAGCAGGGAAGAAGAGACCCAGTACTTC. This encodes CASREEETQYF. Variable domain in full (rest from reference TRBV28 and TRBJ2-5): DVKVTQSSRYLVKRTGEKVFLECVQDMDHENMFWYRQDPGLGLRLIYFSYDVKMKEKGDIPEGYSVSREKKERFSLILESASTNQTSMYLCASREEETQYFGPGTRLLVL.

This clonotype was counted a few times. The chain is built from TRBV20-1 and TRBJ1-5; possible D gene TRBD1, 5 bases. V was shortened by 6 bases and J by 1 base, with 16 bases between the two germline ends. The CDR3 spans 15 residues. Germline CDR1 reads DFQATT; CDR2 reads SNEGSKA (reference sequence). CDR3 DNA sequence: TGCAGTGCCCCAACTCCGGGGCAGAGCAATCAGCCCCAGCATTTT. Its protein is CSAPTPGQSNQPQHF.

This clonotype was recorded many times. The chain uses TRBV27 and TRBJ1-5; D gene unclear. This CDR3 region has 16 residues. Trimming cost V 5 bases and J 4 bases, with 18 bases left between them. Germline lookup yields CDR1 MNHEY and CDR2 SMNVEV (reference sequence). This chain's CDR3 is CASSGWGGTDNQPQHF. CDR3 sequence (DNA): TGTGCCAGCAGTGGATGGGGTGGTACAGATAATCAGCCCCAGCATTTT.

This clonotype has ten or more counts. This chain uses TRBV18 with TRBJ1-1; D remains unclear. CDR1 and CDR2 from the germline V gene are KGHSH and LQKENI. This CDR3 has 15 amino acids. V lost 1 base and J lost 0, with 9 bases in between. The CDR3 protein is CASSPRLAMNTEAFF. The CDR3 DNA reads TGTGCCAGCTCACCACGTCTGGCTATGAACACTGAAGCTTTCTTT.

Ten or more counts support this clonotype. The CDR3 nucleotides are TGTGCCAGCAGCCAGCCGACAGGGACCTACGAGCAGTACTTC. It yields the protein CASSQPTGTYEQYF. V is TRBV3-1 and J is TRBJ2-7; 7 positions match TRBD1. Germline CDR1 and CDR2: LGHDT and YNNKEL (reference sequence). This CDR3 has 14 amino acids. V trimming: 3 bases; J trimming: 2 bases; junction bases outside the gene matches: 4.

This clonotype was seen at least ten times. The V gene is TRBV24-1, the J gene TRBJ1-1; maybe TRBD1 (5 bases). V was pared by 9 bases and J by 3 bases, with 10 bases between. CDR3 length equals 12 residues. The germline CDR1 and CDR2 sequences are KGHDR and SFDVKD. CDR3 sequence: CATARGDTEAFF. For the CDR3, the DNA is TGTGCCACCGCCCGGGGGGACACTGAAGCTTTCTTT.

The CDR3 spells CASSLDRGINTYGYTF. The CDR3 DNA reads TGCGCCAGCAGCCTGGACAGGGGTATCAACACCTATGGCTACACCTTC. The chain links TRBV10-2 to TRBJ1-2; 9 bases match TRBD1. With V trimmed by 6 bases and J by 4 bases, 12 bases remained unmatched. Germline-derived CDR1 and CDR2 are WSHSY and SAAADI. The CDR3 extends over 16 amino acids.

In its sample, this clonotype was seen many times. This chain links TRBV20-1 with TRBJ1-1; TRBD1 might be the D (5 bases). V was shortened by 1 base and J by 4 bases, with 7 bases between the two germline ends. CDR1 is DFQATT, CDR2 SNEGSKA, per germline (reference sequence). The CDR3 totals 12 residues. CDR3 region: CSARVRVTEAFF. Written as DNA, the CDR3 is TGCAGTGCTAGAGTCAGGGTCACTGAAGCTTTCTTT.

This clonotype was found many times. This rearrangement joins TRBV7-2 to TRBJ2-7, with 8 bases fitting TRBD1. CDR1 is SGHTA, CDR2 FQGNSA, per germline. The CDR3 consists of 16 residues. Losses at the gene ends were 2 bases for V and 3 bases for J; bases not matched to a gene: 9. CDR3 in DNA: TGTGCCAGCAGCTTACAGGGGGCTCTAGTTCTCTACGAGCAGTACTTC. Its translation is CASSLQGALVLYEQYF.

This clonotype was picked up many times. The CDR3 reads CASSLGGRGTNEQFF. The CDR3, as DNA: TGTGCCAGCAGCTTGGGCGGGAGAGGGACCAATGAGCAGTTCTTC. The rearrangement uses TRBV5-6 and TRBJ2-1, with TRBD2 matching over 7 bases. There are 15 residues in the CDR3. Germline V gene data show CDR1 as SGHDT and CDR2 as YYEEEE. The V segment lost 0 bases and the J segment 6 bases; nucleotides outside the gene matches: 6.

This clonotype was found a few times. The genes are TRBV6-1 and TRBJ2-7, with 7 positions matching TRBD1. Germline V gene sequence: CDR1 MNHNS, CDR2 SASEGT. Losses at the gene ends were 6 bases for V and 2 bases for J; bases not matched to a gene: 10. The CDR3 runs to 15 residues. Here the CDR3 reads CASRDGRQGTYEQYF. CDR3 sequence (DNA): TGTGCCAGCAGAGACGGCCGACAGGGTACCTACGAGCAGTACTTC.

The chain combines TRBV20-1 with TRBJ1-5; D ambiguous. Germline V gene data show CDR1 as DFQATT and CDR2 as SNEGSKA (reference sequence). The V gene lost 3 bases and the J gene lost 9 bases, with 18 bases spanning the gap. CDR3 size: 14 residues. The CDR3 loop is CSASEGRSRSPQHF. In nucleotides, the CDR3 is TGCAGTGCTAGTGAAGGCAGGAGCAGGTCGCCCCAGCATTTT.

This clonotype was picked up many times. The chain uses TRBV7-2 and TRBJ2-1, with unresolved D. This CDR3 spans 12 amino acids. CDR1 is SGHTA and CDR2 is FQGNSA in the germline V gene. The V end lost 1 base, the J end lost 8 bases, and 6 bases lay between the germline ends. The CDR3 region is CASSLVGYEQFF. The CDR3 DNA is TGTGCCAGCAGCTTAGTCGGGTATGAGCAGTTCTTC.

Worth noting for this clonotype: With a much larger clone just one base away, this may be a read error. V and J are TRBV6-5 and TRBJ1-1; D is unclear. CDR1 MNHEY and CDR2 SVGAGI come from the germline V gene. This CDR3 region has 11 residues. V was cut by 4 bases and J by 7 bases, with 7 bases left in between. The CDR3 here is CASSCQVEAFF. The CDR3 DNA sequence: TGTGCCAGCAGTTGCCAGGTTGAAGCTTTCTTT.

The V and J genes are TRBV19 and TRBJ2-1; 8 bases are a match to TRBD2. The CDR3 covers 15 residues. The germline gives CDR1 LNHDA, CDR2 SQIVND (reference sequence). V was clipped by 4 bases and J by 6 bases; unmatched bases: 8. In DNA, the CDR3 is TGTGCCAGTAGTAAACCGGGGGGGCCGGGCAATGAGCAGTTCTTC. Protein product: CASSKPGGPGNEQFF.

This rearrangement joins TRBV5-1 to TRBJ1-1, with D hard to call. CDR1 is SGHRS, CDR2 YFSETQ, per germline. The V end was cut by 4 bases, the J end by 4 bases, with 14 bases between. The CDR3 length is 14 residues. CDR3 loop: CASSPEGVGTEAFF. The CDR3 DNA reads TGCGCCAGCAGCCCCGAGGGTGTTGGCACTGAAGCTTTCTTT.

This clonotype appeared many times. J is TRBJ2-7 and V is TRBV10-3, with unresolved D. The germline CDR1 and CDR2 sequences are ENHRY and SYGVKD. CDR3 length equals 17 residues. V lost 0 bases and J lost 2, with 17 bases in between. The CDR3 sequence: CAISESIWTQITYEQYF. In nucleotides, the CDR3 is TGTGCCATCAGTGAGTCCATATGGACGCAAATTACCTACGAGCAGTACTTC.

This clonotype was seen a handful of times. One junction end disagrees with the germline gene, perhaps due to a read error. The V gene is TRBV10-2, the J gene TRBJ1-6; weak D call: TRBD1 (6 bases). In germline, CDR1 is WSHSY, CDR2 SAAADI. The CDR3 runs to 15 residues. CDR3 protein: CASNEFQGRNSPLHF. CDR3 in DNA: TGCGCCAGCAATGAGTTTCAGGGGCGGAATTCACCCCTCCACTTT.

This clonotype was seen many times. This chain connects TRBV20-1 to TRBJ2-3; TRBD2 matches at 7 bases. J lost 0 bases, V lost 0 bases, and 6 bases had no gene match. CDR1 is DFQATT, CDR2 SNEGSKA, per germline (reference sequence). There are 16 residues in the CDR3. In DNA form, the CDR3 reads TGCAGTGCTAGAGATCTGTGGGGGGGAAGCACAGATACGCAGTATTTT. Translated, it gives CSARDLWGGSTDTQYF.

The chain has TRBV6-1 and TRBJ2-3; D might be TRBD1 or TRBD2, each matching 5 bases. Trimming took off 7 bases at V and 4 bases at J, with 12 bases between the two ends. This CDR3 has 13 amino acids. Germline CDR1 is MNHNS and CDR2 is SASEGT. Here the CDR3 reads CASKGVAPDTQYF. CDR3 nucleotides: TGTGCCAGCAAAGGGGTAGCGCCAGATACGCAGTATTTT.

V and J are TRBV12-3 or TRBV12-4 and TRBJ2-1; D unclear. This CDR3 contains 19 residues. V was clipped by 5 bases and J by 4 bases, with 27 bases between them. In nucleotides, the CDR3 is TGTGCCAGCAGTCAGTCGGGCAGGTCTTCCCTTTCGGCTTACAATGAGCAGTTCTTC. It specifies CASSQSGRSSLSAYNEQFF.

This clonotype was counted ten times or more. The genes are TRBV5-5 and TRBJ2-3; TRBD2 is a possible D gene (7 bases). The germline CDR1 and CDR2 sequences are SGHKS and YYEKEE (reference sequence). The germline V and J ends were trimmed by 2 bases and 6 bases, with 13 bases remaining between them. CDR3 size: 14 residues. DNA for the CDR3: TGTGCCAGCAGCTTACGGGGGGCCGATGATACGCAGTATTTT. This translates into CASSLRGADDTQYF.

This clonotype has a count of ten or more. The chain combines TRBV3-1 with TRBJ2-7, with D tentatively TRBD2 (6 bases). V was shortened by 0 bases and J by 3 bases, with 12 bases between the two germline ends. CDR3 length: 15 residues. The germline gives CDR1 LGHDT, CDR2 YNNKEL (reference sequence). CDR3 nucleotide sequence: TGTGCCAGCAGCCAAGACCACGGGAGACTCTACGAGCAGTACTTC. Protein product: CASSQDHGRLYEQYF.

This clonotype has a handful of counts. V is TRBV29-1 and J is TRBJ1-1; D ambiguous. The germline gives CDR1 SQVTM, CDR2 ANQGSEA. The CDR3 has 14 residues. V dropped 4 bases and J dropped 0 bases, with 12 bases sitting between them. The CDR3 DNA reads TGCAGCGTTGTCTCCGACACTATGAACACTGAAGCTTTCTTT. Amino acids: CSVVSDTMNTEAFF.

This clonotype was seen ten or more times. This rearrangement joins TRBV28 to TRBJ1-2, with D uncertain. This CDR3 has 15 amino acids. Germline V CDR1 and CDR2: MDHEN, SYDVKM. V shed 1 base and J shed 0 bases, with 9 bases lying between them. The CDR3, as DNA: TGTGCCAGCAGTTTATCTCTAACCACTAACTATGGCTACACCTTC. It encodes CASSLSLTTNYGYTF.

As regards this clonotype: A single base separates this from a much larger clone, so it may be a read error. J is TRBJ2-5 and V is TRBV7-2; 9 nucleotides match TRBD1. This CDR3 has 15 residues. Germline V gene sequence: CDR1 SGHTA, CDR2 FQGNSA. The CDR3 reads CPSSSGPGQGSPWYF. In DNA form, the CDR3 reads TGTCCCAGCAGCTCAGGACCGGGACAGGGTTCCCCTTGGTACTTC.

The chain employs TRBV28 and TRBJ2-3; 10 bases fit TRBD2. V lost 9 bases and J lost 5; bases outside the gene matches: 11. The V gene's germline CDR1 is MDHEN and CDR2 SYDVKM. This CDR3 has 15 amino acids. The DNA for the CDR3 is TGTGCCAGAAGCAGGACTAGCGGATACAAAGATACGCAGTATTTT. It yields the protein CARSRTSGYKDTQYF.

In its sample, this clonotype was seen a few times. This rearrangement joins TRBV19 to TRBJ2-1, with D possibly being TRBD2 (6 bases). Germline V gives CDR1 LNHDA, CDR2 SQIVND (reference sequence). The CDR3 has 11 residues. The V gene lost 7 bases and the J gene lost 7 bases, with 8 bases spanning the gap. CDR3 in amino acids: CASKGRNEQFF. Written as DNA, the CDR3 is TGTGCCAGTAAAGGGAGGAATGAGCAGTTCTTC.